Listed below are T cell receptor beta chains from one sample, sequenced in a study of blood T cell repertoires in COVID-19. Here immunoSEQ multiplex PCR was the method, and the copy in TCRdb shows in-frame clones only, minus some. The sample yields about 220,000 clones, more than 70% seen once. Sequencing used peripheral blood. The receptor set was obtained from a human donor in a cohort sampled during active COVID-19. Both conserved end residues are trimmed from each CDR3. Fields, in order: J gene, V gene, CDR3 protein.

TRBJ2-1 TRBV4-3 ASSQLGLVYNEQF
TRBJ2-7 TRBV9 ASSPLGLAVNEQY
TRBJ1-1 TRBV12-3/TRBV12-4 ASRNSGQRAF
TRBJ1-1 TRBV5-1 ASSPIAGGAF
TRBJ1-1 TRBV6-6 ASSPRGGAMNTEAF
TRBJ2-1 TRBV19 ASSGFSGGAVEQF
TRBJ1-1 TRBV5-1 ASSPQGDTEAF
TRBJ2-3 TRBV19 ASSFSGGWSDTQY
TRBJ1-5 TRBV7-8 ASSFGQGAPGPQH
TRBJ2-7 TRBV7-3 ASSFLRGEQY
TRBJ2-7 TRBV2 ASSDGQSYEQY
TRBJ2-3 TRBV19 ASSMAAEAFTDTQY
TRBJ1-5 TRBV28 ASSFADRDNQPQH
TRBJ2-1 TRBV12-3/TRBV12-4 ASSLAGGEQF
TRBJ1-1 TRBV19 ASSLKGRREAF
TRBJ2-1 TRBV5-8 ASSWGSGPYNEQF
TRBJ2-2 TRBV18 ASSRDTNTGELF
TRBJ1-2 TRBV3-1/TRBV3-2 ASSQGQDSTRYGYT
TRBJ1-5 TRBV12-3/TRBV12-4 ASSPRSNQPQH
TRBJ1-2 TRBV5-1 ASSLAGQGAYYGYT
TRBJ2-3 TRBV11-3 ASSPSGLSTDTQY
TRBJ2-7 TRBV12-3/TRBV12-4 ASDSSNSYEQY
TRBJ1-1 TRBV9 ASSVNWGHDEAF
TRBJ1-5 TRBV5-5 ASSLVAGLNQPQH
TRBJ1-6 TRBV6-1 ASSEQGALNSPLH
TRBJ1-2 TRBV18 ASSPGQSNYGYT
TRBJ1-2 TRBV24-1 ATSLTGTHGYT
TRBJ1-4 TRBV27 ASSPRFGSEKLF
TRBJ1-1 TRBV7-2 ASSPLGGANTEAF
TRBJ1-5 TRBV15 ATSRDDYSNQPQH
TRBJ2-7 TRBV5-4 ASSLVVAGGPEY
TRBJ1-4 TRBV19 ASTTGTEVEKLF
TRBJ2-3 TRBV4-2 ASSQEYTDTQY
TRBJ2-4 TRBV19 ASSKADRAGNIQY
TRBJ2-5 TRBV4-3 ASSQDESLTPLGETQY
TRBJ2-2 TRBV7-2 ASSPGLGTGELF
TRBJ1-3 TRBV4-2 ASSQEEGAVGNTIY
TRBJ2-2 TRBV24-1 ATMTNRNTGELF
TRBJ1-5 TRBV7-2 ASSLRGGLEPQH
TRBJ2-5 TRBV24-1 ATSAVTGETQY
TRBJ2-5 TRBV5-1 ASSFPGEETQY
TRBJ1-6 TRBV7-3 ASSLDSANSPLH
TRBJ1-2 TRBV10-3 AISKDSKGYT
TRBJ2-7 TRBV28 FSGTGGGEQY
TRBJ2-7 TRBV14 ASSQVLRGSYEQY
TRBJ2-2 TRBV3-1/TRBV3-2 ASSQDIGSRSGELF
TRBJ2-7 TRBV6-5 ASSYSGSGAYEQY
TRBJ2-1 TRBV3-1/TRBV3-2 ASSQGTSAGSEQF
TRBJ2-2 TRBV5-6 ATSQGASTGELF
TRBJ2-2 TRBV6-2/TRBV6-3 ASSFTGTSGGAPTGELF
TRBJ2-4 TRBV16 ASSHPSGNIQY
TRBJ2-7 TRBV11-2 ASSPRDRFSYEQY
TRBJ1-2 TRBV18 ASSLESSNYGYT
TRBJ2-2 TRBV7-9 ASSRTGNTGELF
TRBJ2-2 TRBV9 ASSVGQGAMITGELF
TRBJ1-5 TRBV15 ATSRVSGVEGQPQH
TRBJ2-1 TRBV28 ASRYIRPNIAGKYEQF
TRBJ1-1 TRBV6-5 ASSSGTGGLAF
TRBJ2-3 TRBV9 ASSVAPPIDTQY
TRBJ2-7 TRBV2 ASTRLAGSYEQY